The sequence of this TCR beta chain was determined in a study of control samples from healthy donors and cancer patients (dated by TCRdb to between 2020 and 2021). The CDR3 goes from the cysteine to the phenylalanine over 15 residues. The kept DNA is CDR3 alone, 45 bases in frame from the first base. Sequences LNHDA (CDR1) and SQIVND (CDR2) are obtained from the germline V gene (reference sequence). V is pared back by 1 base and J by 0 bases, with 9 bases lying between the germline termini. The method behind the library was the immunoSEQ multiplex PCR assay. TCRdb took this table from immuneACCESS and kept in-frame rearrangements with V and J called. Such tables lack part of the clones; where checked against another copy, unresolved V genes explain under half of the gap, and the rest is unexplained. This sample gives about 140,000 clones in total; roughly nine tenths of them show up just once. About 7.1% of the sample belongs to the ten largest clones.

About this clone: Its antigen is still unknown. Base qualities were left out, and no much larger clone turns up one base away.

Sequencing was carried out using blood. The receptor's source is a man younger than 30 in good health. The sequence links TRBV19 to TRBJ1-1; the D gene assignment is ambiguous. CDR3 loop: CASSIGGSMNTEAFF. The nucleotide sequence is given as TGTGCCAGTAGTATAGGGGGATCCATGAACACTGAAGCTTTCTTT.